This entry lists 20 T cell receptor beta chains sequenced from one sample in a study of T cell changes during pregnancy in multiple sclerosis. Produced via immunoSEQ multiplex PCR; TCRdb's table is partial and in-frame only. Of 55,000 to 80,000 clones listed, 90% to 95% are singletons. Here the sequenced sample was CD8+ T cells from peripheral blood mononuclear cells, taken in the second trimester of pregnancy. These receptors were obtained from a female donor with multiple sclerosis, enrolled in a pregnancy study.

The chain joins TRBV2 to TRBJ2-2; D might be TRBD2 (5 bases). Germline lookup yields CDR1 SNHLY and CDR2 FYNNEI. The CDR3 length is 13 residues. V lost 6 bases, J lost 5 bases, and 10 bases lay in between. The CDR3, as DNA: TGTGCCAGCAGCCCGGGATTTACCGGGGAGCTGTTTTTT. Protein sequence: CASSPGFTGELFF.

The genes are TRBV27 and TRBJ2-1, with 7 bases identical to TRBD2. Germline CDR1 and CDR2: MNHEY and SMNVEV (reference sequence). The junction had 7 bases not matched to a gene; V was cut back by 5 bases and J by 3 bases. The CDR3 is 15 amino acids. The CDR3 sequence is CASSPSSGLYNEQFF. The CDR3 region has the DNA TGTGCCAGCAGTCCCTCTAGCGGCCTCTACAATGAGCAGTTCTTC.

This rearrangement joins TRBV14 to TRBJ2-6; D is unresolved. The CDR3 is 18 residues long. Per the germline V gene, CDR1 is SGHDN and CDR2 is FVKESK. The V end lost 1 base, the J end lost 0 bases, and 13 bases lay between the germline ends. CDR3: CASSQVYAYPSGANVLTF. CDR3 DNA sequence: TGTGCCAGCAGCCAAGTTTACGCCTACCCCTCTGGGGCCAACGTCCTGACTTTC.

The rearrangement joins TRBV6-1 to TRBJ2-7; TRBD2 matches 7 bases. There are 18 residues in the CDR3. Germline CDR1 MNHNS, CDR2 SASEGT. Trimming took 0 bases from V and 5 from J; bases not matched to a gene: 16. CDR3 DNA sequence: TGTGCCAGCAGTGAAGCGGGGTTAGCGGGCTATCCGGGGAACGAGCAGTACTTC. This codes for CASSEAGLAGYPGNEQYF.

The V call is TRBV2, the J call TRBJ2-2; 9 bases map to TRBD1. Unmatched junction bases numbered 7, after V lost 9 bases and J lost 5 bases. This CDR3 contains 14 residues. Germline CDR1 reads SNHLY; CDR2 reads FYNNEI. The CDR3 here is CASKTGGTTGELFF. CDR3 bases: TGTGCCAGTAAGACAGGGGGAACAACCGGGGAGCTGTTTTTT.

CDR3 protein: CASSPRQGPAYEQYF. The DNA for the CDR3 is TGTGCCAGCAGCCCCCGACAGGGCCCTGCCTACGAGCAGTACTTC. J is TRBJ2-7 and V is TRBV7-8; 7 bases align to TRBD1. Trimming removed 5 bases from V and 2 bases from J; junction bases left unmatched: 9. The CDR3 is made up of 15 amino acids. Germline V gene sequence: CDR1 SGHVS, CDR2 FQNEAQ.

The chain combines TRBV29-1 with TRBJ2-1; tentative D call: TRBD1 (5 bases). V lost 0 bases to trimming and J lost 7 bases, with 13 bases between them. The germline gives CDR1 SQVTM, CDR2 ANQGSEA. There are 14 residues in the CDR3. This CDR3 is CSVEDRQGENEQFF. The CDR3 DNA reads as TGCAGCGTTGAAGATCGGCAGGGTGAGAATGAGCAGTTCTTC.

The chain combines TRBV2 with TRBJ2-7; D perhaps matches TRBD2 (5 bases). V shed 3 bases and J shed 0 bases, with 9 bases lying between them. CDR1 is SNHLY and CDR2 is FYNNEI in the germline V gene. This CDR3 comprises 14 residues. As DNA, the CDR3 is TGTGCCAGCAGTGACTGGCGGGCCTCCTACGAGCAGTACTTC. Its translation is CASSDWRASYEQYF.

The chain combines TRBV27 with TRBJ2-7, with TRBD1 identical over 8 bases. Germline V gene lookup returns CDR1 MNHEY and CDR2 SMNVEV (reference sequence). The CDR3 loop spans 13 amino acids. V lost 6 bases, J lost 4 bases, and 5 bases stayed unmatched. CDR3 sequence (DNA): TGTGCCAGCAGCCGGACAGGGCTTTACGAGCAGTACTTC. Amino acid sequence: CASSRTGLYEQYF.

The CDR3 DNA sequence: TGTGCCAGCAGGTCTCAGGGGGCCCACTACGAGCAGTACTTC. It is translated as CASRSQGAHYEQYF. V is TRBV5-4 and J is TRBJ2-7; 8 nucleotides agree with TRBD1. Per germline, CDR1 SGHNT and CDR2 YYREEE (reference sequence). The V segment lost 5 bases and the J segment 3 bases; nucleotides outside the gene matches: 7. The CDR3 is made up of 14 amino acids. Full variable domain (rest looked up from reference TRBV5-4 and TRBJ2-7): ETGVTQSPTHLIKTRGQQVTLRCSSQSGHNTVSWYQQALGQGPQFIFQYYREEENGRGNFPPRFSGLQFPNYSSELNVNALELDDSALYLCASRSQGAHYEQYFGPGTRLTVT.

The rearrangement joins TRBV19 to TRBJ1-1, with D perhaps matching TRBD1 (5 bases). V was trimmed by 5 bases and J by 5 bases, leaving 18 bases between them. The CDR3 spans 15 residues. Germline V gene lookup returns CDR1 LNHDA and CDR2 SQIVND (reference sequence). CDR3: CASSPQQVFGTEAFF. CDR3 nucleotides: TGTGCCAGTAGTCCCCAACAGGTCTTCGGTACTGAAGCTTTCTTT.

The chain employs TRBV7-7 and TRBJ2-2; TRBD1 might be the D (6 bases). The CDR3 is 12 residues long. Germline loops: CDR1 SSHAT, CDR2 FNYEAQ (reference sequence). The ends were cut back, 8 bases at V and 6 bases at J, with 10 bases in the middle. The DNA of the CDR3 is TGTGCCAGCGGGGCAGGGGCCGGGGAGCTGTTTTTT. Translation: CASGAGAGELFF.

This clone was observed a single time. The rearrangement links TRBV6-5 to TRBJ2-7; 8 positions agree with TRBD1. The CDR3 runs 14 residues. Trimming took 3 bases from V and 2 from J; bases not matched to a gene: 3. The germline V gene has CDR1 MNHEY and CDR2 SVGAGI. DNA for the CDR3: TGTGCCAGCAGTTATTCGGACAGGGCCTACGAGCAGTACTTC. It translates to CASSYSDRAYEQYF.

In DNA form, the CDR3 reads TGTGCCAGCAGTGCAGACAGCAGCTCCTACAATGAGCAGTTCTTC. It yields the protein CASSADSSSYNEQFF. This sequence joins TRBV6-5 and TRBJ2-1; D may be TRBD1 (5 bases). From germline, CDR1 is MNHEY and CDR2 SVGAGI. The V and J ends lost 5 bases and 0 bases respectively, with 11 bases between them. CDR3 length: 15 amino acids.

The chain carries TRBV19 and TRBJ2-7; 9 bases fit TRBD2. V trimming: 3 bases; J trimming: 3 bases; junction bases outside the gene matches: 3. The CDR3 contains 14 residues. Germline values: CDR1 LNHDA, CDR2 SQIVND (reference sequence). The CDR3 coding sequence is TGTGCCAGTAGTATGGTTAGCGGGAGCTACGAGCAGTACTTC. Protein sequence: CASSMVSGSYEQYF.

This chain uses TRBV7-9 with TRBJ1-1; TRBD1 agrees at 8 bases. This CDR3 is 15 amino acids long. CDR1 SEHNR and CDR2 FQNEAQ come from the germline V gene (reference sequence). V shed 7 bases and J 3 bases; nucleotides not matched to a gene: 10. The CDR3 loop is CASNPKDRVDTEAFF. DNA for the CDR3: TGTGCCAGCAACCCTAAGGACAGGGTGGACACTGAAGCTTTCTTT.

CDR3 coding DNA: TGTGCCAGTAGTCGGCAGGGTTACAATGAGCAGTTCTTC. This codes for CASSRQGYNEQFF. V usage is TRBV19 and J usage is TRBJ2-1; the D gene is possibly TRBD1 (5 bases). This CDR3 comprises 13 residues. The V end lost 5 bases, the J end lost 4 bases, and 9 bases lay between the germline ends. The germline V gene has CDR1 LNHDA and CDR2 SQIVND (reference sequence). Full variable domain (rest looked up from reference TRBV19 and TRBJ2-1): DGGITQSPKYLFRKEGQNVTLSCEQNLNHDAMYWYRQDPGQGLRLIYYSQIVNDFQKGDIAEGYSVSREKKESFPLTVTSAQKNPTAFYLCASSRQGYNEQFFGPGTRLTVL.

The chain links TRBV19 to TRBJ2-2; the D gene is possibly TRBD1 (6 bases). Trimming stripped 5 bases from V and 7 bases from J, with 11 bases between. Germline V gives CDR1 LNHDA, CDR2 SQIVND (reference sequence). The CDR3 is made up of 13 amino acids. The CDR3 DNA reads as TGTGCCAGTAGTGAAATGGACAGCGGGGAGCTGTTTTTT. Translation gives CASSEMDSGELFF.

In nucleotides, the CDR3 is TGCGCCAGCAGCTTGGTGGGGGGGGCCACAGATACGCAGTATTTT. Its translation: CASSLVGGATDTQYF. This sequence joins TRBV5-1 and TRBJ2-3, with D perhaps TRBD2 (7 bases). V lost 0 bases and J lost 2, with 10 bases in between. From germline, CDR1 is SGHRS and CDR2 YFSETQ. This CDR3 has 15 residues.

The chain has TRBV27 and TRBJ1-4; tentatively, D is TRBD1 (6 bases). Looked up from germline, CDR1 is MNHEY and CDR2 is SMNVEV (reference sequence). Trimming left V 4 bases short and J 7 bases short, with 19 bases between. The CDR3 extends over 16 amino acids. CDR3 sequence reads: CASSSHAGAGVEKLFF. CDR3 coding DNA: TGTGCCAGCAGTTCCCATGCGGGGGCGGGGGTTGAAAAACTGTTTTTT.